The TCR beta chain under discussion was sequenced for a study of T-cell memory formation after mild COVID-19. Study as a whole: TCR clustering was largely donor specific.

A word on this clonotype: Its antigen is unidentified.

Study-level points and caveats: Clones which contracted sat mainly in CM and EM if CD4+, and in EMRA if CD8+.

The CDR3 contains 13 residues. From 5'RACE with constant-segment primers came TCR alpha and TCR beta cDNA libraries that carried sample barcodes and UMIs. TCRdb re-called the 5' RACE reads with MiXCR, one entry per CDR3 protein. Of some 310,000 distinct CDR3 sequences in the sample, 20% were seen once. This chain uses TRBV21-1 with TRBJ1-6; the D call in the table, TRBD1, was not verified against the DNA. TRBV21-1 counts as a pseudogene. The sequenced sample was PBMCs or a T cell subset sorted from them (not recorded which). The clonotype originates from a man younger than 30 who had mild COVID-19 (a few samples of this study predate the infection). Cell type and time point are not known. The CDR3 DNA follows: TGTGCCAGCAGCCTACTAGGGACGGGACCCCTCCACTTT. Translation gives CASSLLGTGPLHF.